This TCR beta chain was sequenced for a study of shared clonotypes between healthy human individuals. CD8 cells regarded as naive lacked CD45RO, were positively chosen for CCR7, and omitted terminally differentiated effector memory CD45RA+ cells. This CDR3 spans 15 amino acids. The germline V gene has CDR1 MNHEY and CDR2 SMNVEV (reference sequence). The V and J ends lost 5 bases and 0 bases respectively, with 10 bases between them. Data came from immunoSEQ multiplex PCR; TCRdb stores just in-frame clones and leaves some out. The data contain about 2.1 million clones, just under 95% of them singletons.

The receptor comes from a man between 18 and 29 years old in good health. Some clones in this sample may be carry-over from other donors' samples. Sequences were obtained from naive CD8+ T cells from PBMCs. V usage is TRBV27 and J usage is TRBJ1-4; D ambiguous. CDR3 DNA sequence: TGTGCCAGCAGTATGGACGGCTCAACTAATGAAAAACTGTTTTTT. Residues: CASSMDGSTNEKLFF.